This is a list of T cell receptor beta chains from one sample in a study of blood T cell repertoires in COVID-19. TCRdb keeps only in-frame clones here, not all; method: immunoSEQ multiplex PCR. Of around 210,000 clones listed, 85% to 90% are singletons. Sequencing input: peripheral blood. These receptors were obtained from a man aged 18-30 years with active or convalescent COVID-19. Both conserved end residues are part of each CDR3. A D gene is named only where the DNA matches it firmly. Some rows have no size entry. The others give once, few or many, or a class for an expanded clone.

length: 17
size: NA
V: TRBV28
D: TRBD1
J: TRBJ1-5
DNA: TGTGCCAGCAGTTCCCCGTACGAGGACAGGGGGTATCAGCCCCAGCATTTT
CDR3: CASSSPYEDRGYQPQHF

length: 14
size: NA
V: TRBV19
D: NA
J: TRBJ1-1
DNA: TGTGCCAGTAGCTCCCCCGGGGGGCCCCCTGAAGCTTTCTTT
CDR3: CASSSPGGPPEAFF

length: 15
size: NA
V: TRBV6-1
D: TRBD1
J: TRBJ2-1
DNA: TGTGCCAGCAGTGAAGGGTGGACAGGGTACAATGAGCAGTTCTTC
CDR3: CASSEGWTGYNEQFF

length: 16
size: once
V: TRBV11-2
D: TRBD2
J: TRBJ2-7
DNA: TGTGCCAGCAGCCCGGGACTAGCGGGACTACCCTACGAGCAGTACTTC
CDR3: CASSPGLAGLPYEQYF

length: 16
size: NA
V: TRBV11-3
D: TRBD2
J: TRBJ2-1
DNA: TGTGCCAGCAGCTTAGGGTTGGGGCTAGCGGACAATGAGCAGTTCTTC
CDR3: CASSLGLGLADNEQFF

length: 17
size: NA
V: TRBV19
D: TRBD1
J: TRBJ2-1
DNA: TGTGCCAGTAGTATAGATCTTCCGACAGGGGTATACAATGAGCAGTTCTTC
CDR3: CASSIDLPTGVYNEQFF

length: 15
size: NA
V: TRBV2
D: NA
J: TRBJ1-4
DNA: TGTGCCAGCAGTGAATTAGCTGGTAATAATGAAAAACTGTTTTTT
CDR3: CASSELAGNNEKLFF

length: 15
size: few
V: TRBV10-1
D: NA
J: TRBJ2-6
DNA: TGCGCCAGCAGTGGTGAGAACTCTGGGGCCAACGTCCTGACTTTC
CDR3: CASSGENSGANVLTF

length: 13
size: NA
V: TRBV2
D: NA
J: TRBJ1-1
DNA: TGTGCCAGCAGCCCCAGTGCTTTTACTGAAGCTTTCTTT
CDR3: CASSPSAFTEAFF

length: 14
size: NA
V: TRBV19
D: NA
J: TRBJ2-5
DNA: TGTGCCAGTAGTTGGACTGGACCTCGGGAGACCCAGTACTTC
CDR3: CASSWTGPRETQYF

length: 11
size: once
V: TRBV6-5
D: NA
J: TRBJ2-5
DNA: TGTGCCAGCAGTCTAGAAGAGACCCAGTACTTC
CDR3: CASSLEETQYF

length: 13
size: NA
V: TRBV2
D: NA
J: TRBJ2-7
DNA: TGTGCCAGCATCGGTCAGGGTTCCTACGAGCAGTACTTC
CDR3: CASIGQGSYEQYF

length: 15
size: NA
V: TRBV4-1
D: TRBD1
J: TRBJ2-7
DNA: TGCGCCAGCAGCCAAGACCCGGGACAGGGGAACGAGCAGTACTTC
CDR3: CASSQDPGQGNEQYF

length: 16
size: NA
V: TRBV15
D: TRBD1
J: TRBJ1-3
DNA: TGTGCCACCAGCGGAGGACAGGGGGCTTCTGGAAACACCATATATTTT
CDR3: CATSGGQGASGNTIYF

length: 18
size: NA
V: TRBV11-3
D: TRBD1
J: TRBJ2-2
DNA: TGTGCCAGCAGCTTAGGCCGCCGGGACAGGGGGGACACCGGGGAGCTGTTTTTT
CDR3: CASSLGRRDRGDTGELFF

length: 14
size: NA
V: TRBV15
D: TRBD1
J: TRBJ2-1
DNA: TGTGCCACCAGCAAAGACAGGGGGTACAATGAGCAGTTCTTC
CDR3: CATSKDRGYNEQFF

length: 14
size: NA
V: TRBV24-1
D: TRBD2
J: TRBJ2-1
DNA: TGTGCCACCAAGCCGAGCGGGAGTACCAATGAGCAGTTCTTC
CDR3: CATKPSGSTNEQFF

length: 17
size: NA
V: TRBV5-1
D: TRBD2
J: TRBJ2-7
DNA: TGCGCCAGCAGCTTGGGAGCGGGGGGCATCCAGGCGGGTGAGCAGTACTTC
CDR3: CASSLGAGGIQAGEQYF

length: 12
size: NA
V: TRBV7-9
D: NA
J: TRBJ1-1
DNA: TGTGCCAGCAGCTTAATCTCCGCTGAAGCTTTCTTT
CDR3: CASSLISAEAFF

length: 15
size: NA
V: TRBV18
D: TRBD1
J: TRBJ1-5
DNA: TGTGCCAGCTCACCGACAGGGTTGGGCAATCAGCCCCAGCATTTT
CDR3: CASSPTGLGNQPQHF

length: 17
size: few
V: TRBV6-6
D: NA
J: TRBJ1-1
DNA: TGTGCCAGCAGTCGGGTCGGGATGGCGGGAAAGGGCACTGAAGCTTTCTTT
CDR3: CASSRVGMAGKGTEAFF

length: 15
size: NA
V: TRBV11-3
D: TRBD2
J: TRBJ2-7
DNA: TGTGCCAGCAGCCCTCGACTAGCGGTGGCCTACGAGCAGTACTTC
CDR3: CASSPRLAVAYEQYF

length: 16
size: NA
V: TRBV27
D: NA
J: TRBJ1-3
DNA: TGTGCCAGCAGTTTATATCCCCCGGCGGCTGGAAACACCATATATTTT
CDR3: CASSLYPPAAGNTIYF

length: 16
size: NA
V: TRBV27
D: NA
J: TRBJ2-2
DNA: TGTGCCAGCAGTTTATCCCCGGAAGCGACGGTGGGGGAGCTGTTTTTT
CDR3: CASSLSPEATVGELFF

length: 14
size: NA
V: TRBV6-5
D: NA
J: TRBJ1-5
DNA: TGTGCCAGCAAGCCGGACAGCTATAATCAGCCCCAGCATTTT
CDR3: CASKPDSYNQPQHF

length: 14
size: few
V: TRBV10-1
D: TRBD1
J: TRBJ2-7
DNA: TGCGCCAGCAGTTCTGACAGGGGTATCCGCGAGCAGTACTTC
CDR3: CASSSDRGIREQYF

length: 13
size: once
V: TRBV7-2
D: NA
J: TRBJ2-1
DNA: TGTGCCAGCAGCTTAAACCCGGGGAATGAGCAGTTCTTC
CDR3: CASSLNPGNEQFF

length: 13
size: NA
V: TRBV12-3/TRBV12-4
D: TRBD1
J: TRBJ1-1
DNA: TGTGCCAGCGGGTACAGGGGTGACACTGAAGCTTTCTTT
CDR3: CASGYRGDTEAFF

length: 17
size: NA
V: TRBV9
D: TRBD2
J: TRBJ2-3
DNA: TGTGCCAGCAGCTTCGGACTAGCGGGAGGGCCATCAGATACGCAGTATTTT
CDR3: CASSFGLAGGPSDTQYF

length: 20
size: NA
V: TRBV28
D: TRBD2
J: TRBJ2-3
DNA: TGTGCCAGCCTTGTACCGGGACTAGCGGGAGGGAATACTAGCACAGATACGCAGTATTTT
CDR3: CASLVPGLAGGNTSTDTQYF